This TCR beta chain originates from a study of Graves' ophthalmopathy and Graves' hyperthyroidism listed by TCRdb under 2018. Regarding the study in general: Stable hyperthyroidism was defined as no progression to ophthalmopathy within 18 months of follow-up. In total, approximately 130 blood samples were TCR-sequenced: under 45 ophthalmopathy, roughly 80 hyperthyroidism and about 17 hyperthyroidism-to-ophthalmopathy patients. An independent validation cohort comprised under 20 hyperthyroidism patients and some 16 patients who later progressed from hyperthyroidism to ophthalmopathy. TCR beta repertoire signatures were used to distinguish Graves' ophthalmopathy from Graves' hyperthyroidism and to predict progression to ophthalmopathy. Once sampling was done, hyperthyroidism patients were given methimazole at a starting dose of 30 mg daily, while ophthalmopathy patients were given high-dose intravenous methylprednisolone. To explore V-J signatures that distinguish ophthalmopathy from hyperthyroidism, a discovery set of 95 to 100 patients was enrolled, made up of approximately 45 with ophthalmopathy and some 58 with stable hyperthyroidism. In roughly 6 hyperthyroidism patients, T-cell repertoires of thyroid tissue and blood were compared.

This clonotype was found once. What this receptor recognizes is not known. There are no base qualities to consult, and no much larger clone falls within one base. Single-read evidence is weak. Trimmed from V: 4 bases; trimmed from J: 6 bases; junction bases lacking a gene match: 12. The CDR3, cysteine through phenylalanine, is 15 amino acids long. Of all the DNA, just the CDR3 is kept, 45 bases in frame from base 1. The germline V gene (reference sequence) yields SGHNT for CDR1 and YYREEE for CDR2. Patients with hyperthyroidism were aged 18 to 65 years, had been newly diagnosed, and had a disease duration of less than 2 months. Patients were excluded if they had other autoimmune diseases, uncontrolled infections, pregnancy or lactation. Clinical symptoms, serum thyroxine, TRAb, thyroid ultrasound and orbital computed tomography formed the basis of the diagnosis. Trizol reagent was used to extract the total RNA, and its quality was then checked on an Agilent 2100 Bioanalyzer.

Points the paper makes about the study in general: In validation, the model predicted ophthalmopathy progression with more than 55% sensitivity and around 72% specificity; more than ten predicted patients were CT-confirmed with GO in a median of around 6 months. The 13-signature model separated ophthalmopathy from stable hyperthyroidism with about 86% sensitivity and roughly 84% specificity in cross-validation, and 80%/75% in the test set. No statistical method was used to set the sample size in advance, and the investigators knew which group each participant was assigned to. Most expanded thyroid clonotypes with frequency above 0.001 were also detected in blood, suggesting blood repertoires may reflect the thyroid immune response.

For repertoire sequencing, TCR beta CDR3 regions were amplified from RNA transcripts. A first-round RT-PCR used HTBI primers with the Qiagen OneStep RT-PCR kit, followed by a second-round multiplex PCR, size selection and purification. Libraries were sequenced paired-end with 100 bp reads on an Illumina HiSeq2000. On the study's bioinformatics: SOAPnuke was used to process the reads, throwing out any read that had adapters, had uncalled bases, had a mean Phred below 15, or lacked an exact constant-primer or identifier match. COPE v1.2.5 was used to merge the high-quality paired reads. Each unique nucleotide sequence was treated as a clonotype, and MiTCR v1.1 was used to align the clonotypes to the IMGT TRB V, D and J references. Only V-J combinations with frequency above 0.0001 were analysed, covering over 98% of repertoires. For each V-J combination, a TCR clonal expansion and chaos score was defined as F50 clonal expansion divided by the chaos observed in the TCRdist matrix. Welch's t-statistics and random forest were used to reduce features to about a dozen V-J combinations, which were fed into a naive Bayes classifier. The Morisita-Horn index was used to measure how similar the thyroid and blood repertoires were. TCRdb reprocessed the public reads (quality trimming at Q25 with fastp, clone calling with MiXCR) and kept in-frame beta chains. Rows matching on CDR3 protein sequence are summarized as one entry with the most common DNA and genes. The authors' filters were not applied to this entry. In this sample the table shows 450,000 to 600,000 distinct CDR3 sequences, less than 45% of which occur a single time. About 4% of the sample belongs to the ten largest clones.

The chain joins TRBV5-4 to TRBJ1-2, and TRBD1 aligns with 7 junction nucleotides. The source material was peripheral blood or thyroid tissue (not recorded which). The sequence came from an adult man with Graves' hyperthyroidism. The CDR3 in this case is CASSKTGMAPNGYTF. The nucleotides read TGTGCCAGCAGCAAGACAGGGATGGCCCCCAATGGCTACACCTTC.